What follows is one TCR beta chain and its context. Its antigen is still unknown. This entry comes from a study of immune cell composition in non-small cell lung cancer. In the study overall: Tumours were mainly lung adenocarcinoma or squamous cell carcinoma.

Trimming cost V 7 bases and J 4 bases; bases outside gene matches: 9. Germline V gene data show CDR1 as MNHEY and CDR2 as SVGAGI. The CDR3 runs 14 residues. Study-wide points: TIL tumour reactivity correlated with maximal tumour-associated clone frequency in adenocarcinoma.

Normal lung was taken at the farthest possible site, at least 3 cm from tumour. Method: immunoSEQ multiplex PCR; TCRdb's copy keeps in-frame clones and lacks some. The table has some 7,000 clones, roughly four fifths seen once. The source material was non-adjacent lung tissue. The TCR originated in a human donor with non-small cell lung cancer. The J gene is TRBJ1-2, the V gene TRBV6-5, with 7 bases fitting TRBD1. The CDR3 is CASNWRQGIYGYTF. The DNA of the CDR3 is TGTGCCAGCAACTGGAGACAGGGTATCTATGGCTACACCTTC.